This entry is about one T cell receptor (beta chain). Generated by immunoSEQ multiplex PCR, the TCRdb table keeps only in-frame clones and is missing some. The table lists about 20,000 clones, about 50% of them singletons. The data originate from a study of radiation and T cells in renal cell carcinoma. As to treatment: 15 Gy SBRT to primary tumor, nephrectomy 4 weeks later. The CDR3 has 13 amino acids. V dropped 5 bases and J dropped 4 bases, with 11 bases sitting between them. Per the germline V gene, CDR1 is MNHEY and CDR2 is SVGAGI. Sequencing used tumor tissue, obtained from a patient whose treatment included radiotherapy and nephrectomy. The sequence was obtained from a woman aged 45-65 years with renal cell carcinoma. The V call is TRBV6-5, the J call TRBJ1-2; TRBD1 is a possible D gene (6 bases). CDR3 coding DNA: TGTGCCAGCAGTGGGGGACATCTCTATGGCTACACCTTC. Its translation: CASSGGHLYGYTF.